The clone carrying this TCR beta chain was counted between two and nine times. CDR3 length: 17 amino acids. Germline V lookup: CDR1 SGHAT, CDR2 FQNNGV. V gave up 5 bases and J gave up 0 bases, with 20 bases separating them. The data belong to a study of T cells in Graves' hyperthyroidism and ophthalmopathy. The source material, RNA transcripts, was used to amplify TCR beta CDR3 regions. The TCR CDR3 was amplified in a first-round RT-PCR using the HTBI primer set. TCRdb independently ran MiXCR on the multiplex PCR reads; one entry per CDR3 protein. The sample lists some 510,000 distinct CDR3 sequences, around 20% occurring once.

Sequenced material: blood. The sequence was obtained from a young man with Graves' hyperthyroidism. The rearrangement uses TRBV11-2 and TRBJ2-7; D is unclear. CDR3 in DNA: TGTGCCAGCAGCCGATGGCCGGTGGGTGCGAGCTCCTACGAGCAGTACTTC. Residues: CASSRWPVGASSYEQYF. Filled out from reference TRBV11-2 and TRBJ2-7, the complete variable domain reads EAGVAQSPRYKIIEKRQSVAFWCNPISGHATLYWYQQILGQGPKLLIQFQNNGVVDDSQLPKDRFSAERLKGVDSTLKIQPAKLEDSAVYLCASSRWPVGASSYEQYFGPGTRLTVT.